This T cell receptor beta chain was found in a study of a mutant IDH1 vaccine in newly diagnosed glioma. Across the study: Vaccines were begun 4-6 weeks after radiotherapy alone, or with temozolomide cycles. Patients' prior therapy spanned radiotherapy, temozolomide, or both; most underwent both.

Time point indicated: week 35, safety follow-up. The content of each vaccine dose was 300 ug of mutant IDH1 20-mer peptide, and topical imiquimod accompanied it. Each astrocytoma in the donors was new, WHO grade 3 or 4, IDH1-mutant and ATRX-lost. This clone was seen a single time. Its antigen is still unknown. This CDR3 is 14 amino acids long. Trimming stripped 2 bases from V and 3 bases from J, with 8 bases between. CDR1 and CDR2 from the germline V gene are MNHNS and SASEGT. Clones were read by immunoSEQ multiplex PCR, and TCRdb kept only the in-frame ones, dropping some. The sample includes about 58,000 clones, roughly 80% seen only once; the top ten take roughly 5.7%.

The sequence derives from a man in his forties or fifties with glioma. Specimen: PBMCs, collected from a glioma patient whose treatment included an IDH1 peptide vaccine. The V call is TRBV6-1, the J call TRBJ1-3; D call uncertain. In DNA form, the CDR3 reads TGTGCCAGCAGTGAAACCCTTGGTGGAAACACCATATATTTT. It specifies CASSETLGGNTIYF.